Presented here are 22 T cell receptor beta chains from one specimen sequenced in a study of blood T cell repertoires in COVID-19. TCRdb's copy holds only in-frame clones and misses some; the assay was immunoSEQ multiplex PCR. The sample records fewer than 600,000 clones, roughly nine tenths being singletons. Specimen: peripheral blood. The source is a man younger than 35 with COVID-19, enrolled during active disease.

The J gene is TRBJ1-1, the V gene TRBV10-3; the D gene is possibly TRBD1 (6 bases). The CDR3 totals 13 residues. Germline values: CDR1 ENHRY, CDR2 SYGVKD. Trimming stripped 6 bases from V and 1 base from J, with 9 bases between. The CDR3: CAIRKTGNTEAFF. DNA for the CDR3: TGTGCCATCAGGAAGACAGGGAACACTGAAGCTTTCTTT.

The gene calls are TRBV20-1 and TRBJ2-7, with D unclear. From germline, CDR1 is DFQATT and CDR2 SNEGSKA (reference sequence). This CDR3 contains 11 residues. The germline V and J ends were trimmed by 6 bases and 3 bases, with 9 bases remaining between them. This CDR3 reads CSAYINYEQYF. DNA for the CDR3: TGCAGTGCATACATCAACTACGAGCAGTACTTC.

This clone has only one observation. The chain has TRBV5-4 and TRBJ2-7; 10 positions agree with TRBD1. The germline V gene encodes CDR1 SGHNT and CDR2 YYREEE (reference sequence). V trimming: 4 bases; J trimming: 4 bases; junction bases outside the gene matches: 5. The CDR3 spans 14 residues. The CDR3 DNA is TGTGCCAGCAGCAGGGGACAGGGGAGTTACGAGCAGTACTTC. Its translation is CASSRGQGSYEQYF.

The DNA for the CDR3 is TGTGCCAGCAGTCGAGGGCCCGAGAAGACCCAGTACTTC. Its protein product is CASSRGPEKTQYF. The chain has TRBV6-5 and TRBJ2-5; TRBD2 might be the D (5 bases). Per the germline V gene, CDR1 is MNHEY and CDR2 is SVGAGI. The V end was cut by 5 bases, the J end by 6 bases, with 13 bases between. CDR3 length: 13 amino acids.

The chain employs TRBV9 and TRBJ1-2; 9 bases agree with TRBD1. The trim removed 0 bases at V and 5 bases at J, leaving 8 bases unmatched. This CDR3 spans 16 amino acids. Germline assignment: CDR1 SGDLS and CDR2 YYNGEE. For the CDR3, the DNA is TGTGCCAGCAGCGTAGGAGGACCAGGGACAGGGTATGGCTACACCTTC. Translation: CASSVGGPGTGYGYTF. The complete variable domain, with remaining parts taken from reference TRBV9 and TRBJ1-2, reads DSGVTQTPKHLITATGQRVTLRCSPRSGDLSVYWYQQSLDQGLQFLIQYYNGEERAKGNILERFSAQQFPDLHSELNLSSLELGDSALYFCASSVGGPGTGYGYTFGSGTRLTVV.

The chain carries TRBV7-9 and TRBJ2-5, with D tentatively TRBD2 (5 bases). V shed 5 bases and J shed 2 bases, with 12 bases lying between them. CDR1 is SEHNR, CDR2 FQNEAQ, per germline (reference sequence). This CDR3 contains 14 residues. CDR3 sequence reads: CASSPLDPQETQYF. The CDR3 DNA sequence: TGTGCCAGCAGCCCACTAGACCCTCAAGAGACCCAGTACTTC.

The J gene is TRBJ2-7, the V gene TRBV5-4, with D maybe TRBD2 (6 bases). V lost 8 bases and J 3 bases, leaving 15 bases between the germline ends. From germline, CDR1 is SGHNT and CDR2 YYREEE (reference sequence). The CDR3 runs 13 residues. DNA for the CDR3: TGTGCCAGTGGAAGCGGGTCCGACTACGAGCAGTACTTC. This codes for CASGSGSDYEQYF.

The gene calls are TRBV5-5 and TRBJ2-1; possible D gene TRBD1, 6 bases. The CDR3 runs to 14 residues. Germline CDR1 and CDR2: SGHKS and YYEKEE (reference sequence). With 2 bases removed from V and 8 bases from J, the gap between germline ends came to 14 bases. This chain's CDR3 is CASSFGFRGDEQFF. CDR3 bases: TGTGCCAGCAGCTTTGGGTTCAGGGGCGATGAGCAGTTCTTC.

This chain connects TRBV2 to TRBJ2-7; TRBD1 aligns across 9 bases. CDR1 and CDR2 (germline): SNHLY, FYNNEI. CDR3 length: 15 amino acids. The junction had 7 bases not matched to a gene; V was cut back by 4 bases and J by 3 bases. The CDR3 DNA follows: TGTGCCAGCAGTGGCCCGGGACAGGGTTTCTACGAGCAGTACTTC. Translation gives CASSGPGQGFYEQYF.

The chain employs TRBV19 and TRBJ2-3, with 7 bases aligning to TRBD2. The CDR3 spans 14 residues. CDR1 and CDR2 (germline): LNHDA, SQIVND (reference sequence). Trimming cost V 7 bases and J 6 bases; bases outside gene matches: 10. In DNA form, the CDR3 reads TGTGCCAGTAACTCAGCGGGGCCGGGGGATACGCAGTATTTT. This encodes CASNSAGPGDTQYF.

The rearrangement links TRBV6-1 to TRBJ2-3; the match to TRBD1 covers 7 bases. CDR3 length: 15 residues. The germline gives CDR1 MNHNS, CDR2 SASEGT. V shed 2 bases, J shed 4 bases, and the junction held 6 bases outside the gene matches. The CDR3 protein is CASSERPTGADTQYF. CDR3 nucleotide sequence: TGTGCCAGCAGTGAACGCCCTACAGGGGCAGATACGCAGTATTTT.

J is TRBJ2-5 and V is TRBV10-2; 7 bases match TRBD2. Per the germline V gene, CDR1 is WSHSY and CDR2 is SAAADI. The CDR3 runs 12 residues. The V segment lost 11 bases and the J segment 5 bases; nucleotides outside the gene matches: 8. The CDR3 DNA sequence: TGCGCCGTAAAGCGGGAACTGGAGACCCAGTACTTC. Amino acid sequence: CAVKRELETQYF.

The chain combines TRBV18 with TRBJ2-1; tentatively, D is TRBD1 (6 bases). The germline V and J ends were trimmed by 3 bases and 8 bases, with 14 bases remaining between them. The V gene's germline CDR1 is KGHSH and CDR2 LQKENI. This CDR3 contains 14 residues. The CDR3 loop reads CASSPQNRGYEQFF. In DNA form, the CDR3 reads TGTGCCAGCTCACCGCAGAATAGGGGGTATGAGCAGTTCTTC.

This clone has only one observation. This rearrangement joins TRBV6-6 to TRBJ1-1, with D unresolved. The germline CDR1 and CDR2 sequences are MNHNY and SVGAGI (reference sequence). The CDR3 length is 16 residues. With 1 base removed from V and 0 bases from J, the gap between germline ends came to 12 bases. CDR3 nucleotide sequence: TGTGCCAGCAGTTACTTACCCGTTACAATGAACACTGAAGCTTTCTTT. It codes for CASSYLPVTMNTEAFF.

As concerns this clone: Additional DNA sequences in this sample encode the identical CDR3. The CDR3 DNA is TGTGCCAGTAGTATTGGAGAGAACTATGGCTACACCTTC. This gives the protein CASSIGENYGYTF. The chain recombines TRBV19 with TRBJ1-2; unclear D gene. Trimming stripped 3 bases from V and 2 bases from J, with 7 bases between. Germline CDR1 and CDR2: LNHDA and SQIVND (reference sequence). The CDR3 consists of 13 residues.

This sequence joins TRBV6-5 and TRBJ1-6, with TRBD1 identical over 8 bases. V dropped 5 bases and J dropped 9; count of bases not matched to a gene: 6. CDR1 is MNHEY, CDR2 SVGAGI, per germline. The CDR3 spans 14 residues. CDR3 residues: CASSPGQGGSPLHF. The CDR3 nucleotides read TGTGCCAGCAGTCCCGGACAGGGTGGTTCACCCCTCCACTTT.

This chain uses TRBV9 with TRBJ2-5; 8 positions agree with TRBD2. The trim removed 4 bases at V and 4 bases at J, leaving 6 bases unmatched. In germline, CDR1 is SGDLS, CDR2 YYNGEE. The CDR3 consists of 14 residues. CDR3 residues: CASSPGGGVETQYF. The CDR3 nucleotides read TGTGCCAGCAGCCCCGGGGGGGGCGTAGAGACCCAGTACTTC. The full variable domain, in which reference TRBV9 and TRBJ2-5 provide the parts outside the CDR3, is DSGVTQTPKHLITATGQRVTLRCSPRSGDLSVYWYQQSLDQGLQFLIQYYNGEERAKGNILERFSAQQFPDLHSELNLSSLELGDSALYFCASSPGGGVETQYFGPGTRLLVL.

Of note for this clone: This specimen includes other DNA sequences encoding the same CDR3. The chain employs TRBV30 and TRBJ2-7; 7 bases are shared with TRBD1. Germline assignment: CDR1 GTSNPN and CDR2 SVGIG (reference sequence). The ends lost 1 base at V and 4 bases at J; junction bases unmatched: 4. CDR3 length: 13 residues. Here the CDR3 DNA reads TGTGCCTGGAGTGAGGGGGCTGGGTACGAGCAGTACTTC. Its protein is CAWSEGAGYEQYF.

Points on this clone: This could be a read error, since a much larger clone is one nucleotide away. Other nucleotide sequences in the sample specify the same CDR3. This chain joins TRBV19 and TRBJ2-7; D gene uncertain. V shed 1 base and J shed 0 bases, with 4 bases lying between them. The CDR3 is 13 amino acids. Germline V gene lookup returns CDR1 LNHDA and CDR2 SQIVND (reference sequence). The CDR3 sequence: CASSIGSSYEQYF. Here the CDR3 DNA reads TGTGCCAGTAGTATAGGGAGCTCCTACGAGCAGTACTTC.

This clone showed up just once. The chain links TRBV29-1 to TRBJ2-1; D is possibly TRBD1 (5 bases). Per the germline V gene, CDR1 is SQVTM and CDR2 is ANQGSEA. The CDR3 totals 12 residues. Trimming pared 7 bases from V and 6 bases from J, leaving 13 bases between. CDR3 nucleotide sequence: TGCAGCGCGACGACAGCTATCAATGAGCAGTTCTTC. Translating it yields CSATTAINEQFF.

The gene calls are TRBV5-1 and TRBJ2-4; TRBD1 aligns across 11 bases. Germline CDR1 and CDR2: SGHRS and YFSETQ. The J segment lost 2 bases and the V segment lost 0 bases, leaving 1 base of the junction unmatched. CDR3 size: 16 residues. In DNA, the CDR3 is TGCGCCAGCAGCTTGGGGACAGGGGGCTCCAAAAACATTCAGTACTTC. Its translation: CASSLGTGGSKNIQYF.

The V call is TRBV14, the J call TRBJ2-7; no clear D gene. Per the germline V gene, CDR1 is SGHDN and CDR2 is FVKESK. Trimming stripped 4 bases from V and 2 bases from J, with 3 bases between. This CDR3 contains 11 residues. The CDR3 DNA reads TGTGCCAGCAGCCCCACCTACGAGCAGTACTTC. Protein sequence: CASSPTYEQYF.